This T cell receptor (beta chain) was sequenced in a study of low-dose radiotherapy and immunotherapy resistance in tumors. The wider study: The drug cyclophosphamide was given into a vein at 200 mg/m2 every two weeks, one day before radiation and immunotherapy.

The CDR3 loop spans 13 amino acids. Trimming left V 5 bases short and J 6 bases short, with 11 bases between. Germline CDR1 and CDR2: SGHVS and FNYEAQ. A roughly 20-cycle PCR with a constant-region primer and V-primer adapter amplified TCRs. TCRdb processed the reads anew with MiXCR; each CDR3 protein has one entry. Among roughly 52,000 distinct CDR3 sequences listed, roughly a third were seen once. Ten or more counts support this clonotype. Time point reported: after trial treatment. This sample's treatment: LDRT plus nivolumab, ipilimumab, low-dose cyclophosphamide and aspirin (RACIN trial). Here the sequenced sample was PBMCs, taken after low-dose radiotherapy plus immunotherapy. The chain carries TRBV7-6 and TRBJ2-1; D not resolved. This sequence was found in a male donor with rectosigmoid adenocarcinoma. The CDR3 DNA reads TGTGCCAGCAGCCCGTCTAGGCTCAATGAGCAGTTCTTC. This gives the protein CASSPSRLNEQFF.